Shown below are 28 T cell receptor beta chains from a single sample sequenced in a study of immune heterogeneity within non-small cell lung tumors. Template material for each sample was 550 to 650 ng of bulk tumor genomic DNA. Biopsies that were spaced far apart were taken, several per primary tumor, during surgery. Their non-small cell lung cancer was newly diagnosed and untreated, and the patients underwent curative surgery. In a multiplex PCR, 32 V and 13 J primers amplified TCR beta CDR3. TCRdb reprocessed the multiplex PCR reads with MiXCR, giving one entry per CDR3 protein. The profile shows 2,500 or so distinct CDR3 sequences, roughly 29% of them singletons. The specimen was lung tumor tissue. The receptors were gathered from a middle-aged man with non-small cell lung cancer.

This clonotype counts as medium-sized (0.01 to 0.1%). V is TRBV6-1 and J is TRBJ1-1; D is unclear. V lost 6 bases, J lost 3 bases, and 8 bases lay in between. The length of the CDR3 is 12 residues. The germline CDR1 and CDR2 sequences are MNHNS and SASEGT. The CDR3: CASRVPDTEAFF. CDR3 nucleotide sequence: TGTGCCAGCAGAGTACCGGACACTGAAGCTTTCTTT.

This clonotype qualifies as medium-sized (0.01 to 0.1%). The chain has TRBV18 and TRBJ2-5, with TRBD2 identical over 14 bases. The germline V gene has CDR1 KGHSH and CDR2 LQKENI. This CDR3 contains 18 residues. V shed 0 bases and J 5 bases; nucleotides not matched to a gene: 8. CDR3 DNA: TGTGCCAGCTCACCACCAAGGACTAGCGGGAGGTTGACGGAGACCCAGTACTTC. This sequence encodes CASSPPRTSGRLTETQYF.

The chain recombines TRBV6-5 with TRBJ2-5; no definite D call. CDR3 length equals 15 residues. The germline V gene encodes CDR1 MNHEY and CDR2 SVGAGI. Trimming stripped 0 bases from V and 2 bases from J, with 10 bases between. The CDR3 region has the DNA TGTGCCAGCAGTTACTCGAACAGTCCTCAAGAGACCCAGTACTTC. This sequence encodes CASSYSNSPQETQYF.

Relative to its sample, this clonotype is medium-sized (0.01 to 0.1%). V and J are TRBV28 and TRBJ2-3; no reliable D call. CDR1 MDHEN and CDR2 SYDVKM come from the germline V gene. Trimming pared 6 bases from V and 2 bases from J, leaving 12 bases between. The CDR3 extends over 14 amino acids. This CDR3 reads CASRVSSPTDTQYF. In DNA, the CDR3 is TGTGCCAGCAGAGTTTCCTCCCCCACAGATACGCAGTATTTT.

This chain connects TRBV7-9 to TRBJ2-5, with 13 bases fitting TRBD2. CDR3 length: 17 residues. Trimming removed 4 bases from V and 4 bases from J; junction bases left unmatched: 9. CDR1 is SEHNR, CDR2 FQNEAQ, per germline (reference sequence). CDR3 in amino acids: CASSSWTSGRGGETQYF. In nucleotides, the CDR3 is TGTGCCAGCAGCTCCTGGACTAGCGGGAGAGGGGGAGAGACCCAGTACTTC.

A remark on this clonotype: A much larger clone lies a single base off, so this may be a read error. The chain combines TRBV18 with TRBJ2-7, with TRBD2 as a possible D gene (6 bases). Per germline, CDR1 KGHSH and CDR2 LQKENI. V lost 8 bases to trimming and J lost 2 bases, with 13 bases between them. The CDR3 totals 13 residues. DNA for the CDR3: TGTGCCAGCCCCCACGGGGGAGCCTACGAGCAGTACTTC. Protein product: CASPHGGAYEQYF. Together with reference TRBV18 and TRBJ2-7, the CDR3 gives the full variable domain: NAGVMQNPRHLVRRRGQEARLRCSPMKGHSHVYWYRQLPEEGLKFMVYLQKENIIDESGMPKERFSAEFPKEGPSILRIQQVVRGDSAAYFCASPHGGAYEQYFGPGTRLTVT.

This clonotype is judged medium-sized. The chain couples TRBV27 to TRBJ1-2; the D is unclear. There are 14 residues in the CDR3. V lost 5 bases and J 1 base, leaving 11 bases between the germline ends. CDR1 is MNHEY, CDR2 SMNVEV, per germline (reference sequence). In nucleotides, the CDR3 is TGTGCCAGCAGTAGAGTCGGCCGTAACTATGGCTACACCTTC. It specifies CASSRVGRNYGYTF.

This clonotype is categorized as medium-sized. The chain carries TRBV6-1 and TRBJ1-5; no clear D gene. Trimming took 3 bases from V and 0 from J, leaving 12 bases between them. This CDR3 region has 16 residues. Germline CDR1 MNHNS, CDR2 SASEGT. Here the CDR3 reads CASSEDHSYSNQPQHF. For the CDR3, the DNA is TGTGCCAGCAGTGAGGATCACAGCTATAGCAATCAGCCCCAGCATTTT.

By sample share, this clonotype is medium-sized. The chain has TRBV28 and TRBJ1-1; a possible D gene is TRBD1 (6 bases). The CDR3 totals 14 residues. Germline assignment: CDR1 MDHEN and CDR2 SYDVKM. Trimming pared 4 bases from V and 5 bases from J, leaving 14 bases between. In DNA form, the CDR3 reads TGTGCCAGCAGTTATCCGACAGGATATACTGAAGCTTTCTTT. This translates into CASSYPTGYTEAFF.

This clonotype counts as medium-sized. The chain joins TRBV12-3 or TRBV12-4 to TRBJ1-1, with no clear D. This CDR3 has 15 amino acids. V lost 3 bases and J 0 bases, leaving 11 bases between the germline ends. The CDR3 DNA is TGTGCCAGCAGTTTTCGGAGGGAAATGAACACTGAAGCTTTCTTT. Translating it yields CASSFRREMNTEAFF.

By proportion, this clonotype is large (0.1 to 1%). The J gene is TRBJ1-4, the V gene TRBV4-2; D ambiguous. Trimming cost V 7 bases and J 1 base, with 7 bases left between them. This CDR3 spans 13 amino acids. CDR1 and CDR2 from the germline V gene are LGHNA and YNFKEQ. In DNA, the CDR3 is TGTGCCAGCACCCGGGAAACTAATGAAAAACTGTTTTTT. The encoded protein is CASTRETNEKLFF.

This clonotype was picked up a small number of times. The chain is built from TRBV4-1 and TRBJ2-2; possibly TRBD2 for D (5 bases). CDR1 is MGHRA and CDR2 is YSYEKL in the germline V gene. The CDR3 totals 16 residues. The V end lost 4 bases, the J end lost 4 bases, and 16 bases lay between the germline ends. The CDR3 coding sequence is TGCGCCAGCAGCCCGACGCCGAACGCGGGCACCGGGGAGCTGTTTTTT. Its protein is CASSPTPNAGTGELFF.

In this sample, this clonotype is medium-sized. The chain employs TRBV4-1 and TRBJ2-1; D call uncertain. This CDR3 is 12 amino acids long. Trimming removed 1 base from V and 8 bases from J, with 6 bases in between. CDR1 is MGHRA and CDR2 is YSYEKL in the germline V gene. In DNA, the CDR3 is TGCGCCAGCAGCCAAGTAGCCCATGAGCAGTTCTTC. The encoded protein is CASSQVAHEQFF.

This clonotype was seen a handful of times. The chain combines TRBV7-2 with TRBJ1-2, with a tentative D call TRBD1 (5 bases). V was clipped by 5 bases and J by 10 bases, with 17 bases between them. Germline lookup yields CDR1 SGHTA and CDR2 FQGNSA. This CDR3 contains 13 residues. CDR3 protein: CASSRLGTEPYTF. CDR3 coding DNA: TGTGCCAGCAGCCGTCTTGGGACGGAGCCCTACACCTTC.

This clonotype is categorized as medium-sized. This chain uses TRBV9 with TRBJ2-7, with 10 positions matching TRBD2. Losses at the gene ends were 2 bases for V and 4 bases for J; bases not matched to a gene: 3. Germline-derived CDR1 and CDR2 are SGDLS and YYNGEE. The CDR3 contains 14 residues. CDR3 amino acids: CASSVLAGAYEQYF. CDR3 nucleotides: TGTGCCAGCAGCGTGCTAGCGGGAGCTTACGAGCAGTACTTC.

The chain couples TRBV7-9 to TRBJ2-3, with TRBD2 matching 11 bases. V shed 3 bases and J 5 bases; nucleotides not matched to a gene: 7. The CDR3 extends over 16 amino acids. Germline loops: CDR1 SEHNR, CDR2 FQNEAQ (reference sequence). This chain's CDR3 is CASSLSSGRAIDTQYF. The CDR3 DNA reads TGTGCCAGCAGCTTGAGTAGCGGGAGGGCCATAGATACGCAGTATTTT.

In its sample, this clonotype ranks as medium-sized. The chain couples TRBV7-3 to TRBJ2-5; 7 nucleotides align to TRBD2. Trimming cost V 0 bases and J 4 bases; bases outside gene matches: 5. CDR1 and CDR2 from the germline V gene are SGHTA and FQGTGA. CDR3 length: 15 amino acids. The CDR3 protein is CASSLTGGSGETQYF. CDR3 in DNA: TGTGCCAGCAGCTTAACTGGCGGGAGTGGAGAGACCCAGTACTTC.

This clonotype was picked up many times. The chain combines TRBV18 with TRBJ2-1; 8 nucleotides agree with TRBD2. V was pared by 6 bases and J by 6 bases, with 4 bases of the junction left unmatched. Germline CDR1 and CDR2: KGHSH and LQKENI. The CDR3 is made up of 13 amino acids. The CDR3 protein is CASSLAGFNEQFF. The CDR3 nucleotides are TGTGCCAGCTCGTTAGCGGGATTCAATGAGCAGTTCTTC.

On this clonotype itself: The CDR3 carries no conserved terminal phenylalanine or tryptophan, so it likely arises from a read error. The V gene is TRBV10-3, the J gene TRBJ2-1; possibly TRBD1 for D (7 bases). CDR3 length: 17 amino acids. Germline assignment: CDR1 ENHRY and CDR2 SYGVKD. Trimming removed 10 bases from V and 6 bases from J, with 28 bases in between. The CDR3 spells CASRGHQGGQGGNEQFC. In nucleotides, the CDR3 is TGTGCCAGCCGGGGGCATCAGGGGGGCCAAGGGGGCAATGAGCAGTTCTGC.

In its sample, this clonotype is medium-sized (0.01 to 0.1%). The chain combines TRBV5-1 with TRBJ1-1; 9 bases fit TRBD1. This CDR3 spans 13 amino acids. The ends lost 4 bases at V and 8 bases at J; junction bases unmatched: 6. Germline CDR1 and CDR2: SGHRS and YFSETQ. The CDR3 DNA follows: TGCGCCAGCAGCAGGACAGGGGAATTCGAAGCTTTCTTT. As protein: CASSRTGEFEAFF. The full variable domain, in which reference TRBV5-1 and TRBJ1-1 provide the parts outside the CDR3, is KAGVTQTPRYLIKTRGQQVTLSCSPISGHRSVSWYQQTPGQGLQFLFEYFSETQRNKGNFPGRFSGRQFSNSRSEMNVSTLELGDSALYLCASSRTGEFEAFFGQGTRLTVV.

By sample share, this clonotype is medium-sized. This chain connects TRBV20-1 to TRBJ1-1; the match to TRBD1 covers 8 bases. Germline CDR1 DFQATT, CDR2 SNEGSKA (reference sequence). J was trimmed by 6 bases and V by 3 bases; bases with no gene match: 12. CDR3 length: 15 residues. This CDR3 is CSASESGGAAAEAFF. CDR3 DNA sequence: TGCAGTGCTAGCGAATCAGGGGGCGCAGCCGCTGAAGCTTTCTTT.

Comment on this clonotype: One junction end does not reproduce the germline sequence, and a read error may be involved. This sequence joins TRBV14 and TRBJ1-6; D gene uncertain. From germline, CDR1 is SGHDN and CDR2 FVKESK. This CDR3 region has 14 residues. The CDR3 spells CASFPPGIPSPPHF. The CDR3, as DNA: TGTGCCAGCTTTCCCCCAGGAATCCCTTCACCCCCCCACTTT.

The chain joins TRBV6-2 or TRBV6-3 to TRBJ1-2; 7 bases align to TRBD1. Unmatched junction bases numbered 7, after V lost 7 bases and J lost 8 bases. Per germline, CDR1 MNHEY and CDR2 SVGEGT. The CDR3 is 12 amino acids. The CDR3 spells CASTSRGGGYTF. CDR3 bases: TGTGCCAGCACCTCCAGGGGGGGAGGCTACACCTTC.

This clonotype counts as medium-sized. This chain connects TRBV9 to TRBJ2-1; no definite D call. V dropped 0 bases and J dropped 2 bases, with 6 bases sitting between them. The CDR3 is 14 amino acids. The germline gives CDR1 SGDLS, CDR2 YYNGEE. The CDR3 sequence: CASSVGNPYNEQFF. CDR3 bases: TGTGCCAGCAGCGTAGGGAACCCCTACAATGAGCAGTTCTTC.

The chain recombines TRBV27 with TRBJ2-1; no clear D gene. The germline V and J ends were trimmed by 1 base and 9 bases, with 16 bases remaining between them. Germline values: CDR1 MNHEY, CDR2 SMNVEV (reference sequence). The CDR3 extends over 15 amino acids. CDR3: CASSLFRIRVSEQFF. CDR3 nucleotides: TGTGCCAGCAGTTTATTCCGGATTCGTGTCAGTGAGCAGTTCTTC.

By sample share, this clonotype is medium-sized (0.01 to 0.1%). V is TRBV7-9 and J is TRBJ2-7; D is uncertain. This CDR3 has 12 amino acids. V gave up 0 bases and J gave up 6 bases, with 6 bases separating them. The V gene's germline CDR1 is SEHNR and CDR2 FQNEAQ (reference sequence). The CDR3 DNA reads TGTGCCAGCAGCTTAGCATATCGCGAGCAGTACTTC. Residues: CASSLAYREQYF.

This clonotype is termed medium-sized. The CDR3 sequence: CASSYRGPPPNEQYF. The CDR3 DNA reads as TGTGCCAGCAGTTATCGCGGACCTCCTCCCAACGAGCAGTACTTC. The rearrangement links TRBV28 to TRBJ2-7, with D unclear. Per germline, CDR1 MDHEN and CDR2 SYDVKM. The CDR3 runs 15 residues. Trimming shortened V by 4 bases and J by 5 bases, and 18 bases separated the two germline ends.

This clonotype was seen only once. The chain carries TRBV25-1 and TRBJ2-3; no reliable D call. With 5 bases removed from V and 5 bases from J, the gap between germline ends came to 5 bases. From germline, CDR1 is MGHDK and CDR2 SYGVNS. The CDR3 runs to 11 residues. This chain's CDR3 is CASSMGDTQYF. CDR3 sequence (DNA): TGTGCCAGCAGTATGGGAGATACGCAGTATTTT.